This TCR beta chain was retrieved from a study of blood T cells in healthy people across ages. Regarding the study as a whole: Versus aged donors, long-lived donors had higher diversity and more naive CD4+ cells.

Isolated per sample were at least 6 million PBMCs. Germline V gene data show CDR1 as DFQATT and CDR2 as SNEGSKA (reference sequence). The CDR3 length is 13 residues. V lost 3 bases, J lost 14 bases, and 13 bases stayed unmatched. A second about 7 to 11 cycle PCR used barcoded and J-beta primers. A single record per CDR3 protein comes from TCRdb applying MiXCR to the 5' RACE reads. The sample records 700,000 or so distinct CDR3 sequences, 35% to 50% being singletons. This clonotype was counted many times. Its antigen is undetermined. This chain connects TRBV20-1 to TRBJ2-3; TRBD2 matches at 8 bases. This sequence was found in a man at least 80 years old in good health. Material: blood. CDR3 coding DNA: TGCAGTGCTAGGGCCCAAGCGGGGGCCTCGAGGTATTTT. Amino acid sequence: CSARAQAGASRYF.